This TCR beta chain derives from a study of cytomegalovirus exposure and HLA in healthy donors. Study-wide results and caveats: Sequencing likely caused a cluster of highly shared sequence variants.

CDR1 is SGHAT and CDR2 is FQNNGV in the germline V gene. V was cut by 1 base and J by 0 bases, with 10 bases left in between. The CDR3 extends over 15 amino acids. This clone was found a few times. The antigen remains undetermined. Both 60 Vbeta primers and 13 Jbeta primers went into the PCR. Libraries were prepared by immunoSEQ multiplex PCR; TCRdb keeps only in-frame clonotypes and omits some of them. Here the sample spans fewer than 200,000 clones, roughly 80% being singletons. The chain employs TRBV11-2 and TRBJ2-7; a weak D match, TRBD1 (6 bases). The sequencing input was PBMCs. This sequence was found in a man between 35 and 55 years old in good health and CMV-seronegative. The CDR3 coding sequence is TGTGCCAGCAGCTTAGTAACAGGGAGCTCCTACGAGCAGTACTTC. Translating it yields CASSLVTGSSYEQYF.